Each of the 17 T cell receptor beta chains below was sequenced from the same sample in a study of shared clonotypes between healthy human individuals. The data were produced by immunoSEQ multiplex PCR, yet TCRdb's version contains in-frame clones alone and is incomplete. The data hold some 2.3 million clones, with over 85% observed a single time. The sample was naive CD4+ T cells from PBMCs. Subset given: CD45RA+ positively selected. Receptor source: a man between 18 and 35 years old in good health. Some clones in this sample may be carry-over from other donors' samples.

CDR3: CASSDPGQGRTYEQYF. Here the CDR3 DNA reads TGTGCCAGCAGCGACCCTGGACAGGGGCGTACCTACGAGCAGTACTTC. The chain is built from TRBV5-4 and TRBJ2-7; 9 nucleotides agree with TRBD1. V trimming: 4 bases; J trimming: 2 bases; junction bases outside the gene matches: 10. The length of the CDR3 is 16 residues. Germline CDR1 SGHNT, CDR2 YYREEE (reference sequence).

The rearrangement joins TRBV7-2 to TRBJ1-6; no firm D call. V lost 4 bases and J 7 bases, leaving 5 bases between the germline ends. The germline CDR1 and CDR2 sequences are SGHTA and FQGNSA. The CDR3 has 12 residues. DNA for the CDR3: TGTGCCAGCAGCTCCGGGAATTCACCCCTCCACTTT. This codes for CASSSGNSPLHF.

V is TRBV5-5 and J is TRBJ2-3, with D possibly being TRBD2 (5 bases). This CDR3 has 14 amino acids. The germline V gene has CDR1 SGHKS and CDR2 YYEKEE (reference sequence). The ends were cut back, 4 bases at V and 7 bases at J, with 16 bases in the middle. CDR3 sequence (DNA): TGTGCCAGCAGCCCTGGCGGGTATATGCATACGCAGTATTTT. This encodes CASSPGGYMHTQYF.

Points on this clone: This sample also contains other DNA sequences that code for the same CDR3. The chain carries TRBV6-5 and TRBJ2-7, with D possibly TRBD2 on 6 matching bases. The V gene lost 0 bases and the J gene lost 0 bases, with 9 bases spanning the gap. Germline V CDR1 and CDR2: MNHEY, SVGAGI. The CDR3 has 15 amino acids. The chain's CDR3 is CASSYSRGSSYEQYF. The CDR3 DNA follows: TGTGCCAGCAGTTACTCACGGGGGAGCTCCTACGAGCAGTACTTC.

The chain employs TRBV6-5 and TRBJ2-7; 14 nucleotides align to TRBD2. V dropped 5 bases and J dropped 7; count of bases not matched to a gene: 7. Germline V CDR1 and CDR2: MNHEY, SVGAGI. The CDR3 loop spans 15 amino acids. CDR3 in DNA: TGTGCCAGCAGTCCCGGGACTAGCGGGAGTGGTGAGCAGTACTTC. This encodes CASSPGTSGSGEQYF.

A note on this clone: In the same sample, other DNA sequences code for this CDR3. The chain joins TRBV7-6 to TRBJ2-1; D may be TRBD2 (6 bases). CDR3 length equals 16 residues. Trimming left V 0 bases short and J 0 bases short, with 9 bases between. Germline V CDR1 and CDR2: SGHVS, FNYEAQ. CDR3 protein: CASSLAAGSSYNEQFF. Here the CDR3 DNA reads TGTGCCAGCAGCTTAGCTGCGGGGAGCTCCTACAATGAGCAGTTCTTC.

This chain connects TRBV29-1 to TRBJ1-3, with D uncertain. The V and J ends lost 1 base and 4 bases respectively, with 11 bases between them. This CDR3 contains 14 residues. Germline lookup yields CDR1 SQVTM and CDR2 ANQGSEA. CDR3 in amino acids: CSVEVTSGGNTIYF. CDR3 in DNA: TGCAGCGTTGAAGTAACATCGGGGGGAAACACCATATATTTT.

The genes are TRBV5-1 and TRBJ2-4; D not resolved. Germline CDR1 reads SGHRS; CDR2 reads YFSETQ. The length of the CDR3 is 14 residues. Trimming cost V 4 bases and J 9 bases, with 17 bases left between them. The CDR3 reads CASSLRAQQSIQYF. CDR3 coding DNA: TGCGCCAGCAGCCTCCGGGCCCAGCAGTCCATTCAGTACTTC.

CDR3 in amino acids: CASSRQGSGNTGELFF. The CDR3 DNA sequence: TGCGCCAGCAGCCGCCAGGGTAGCGGGAACACCGGGGAGCTGTTTTTT. The chain joins TRBV5-1 to TRBJ2-2; possibly TRBD2 for D (6 bases). Trimming removed 4 bases from V and 1 base from J, with 14 bases in between. CDR1 is SGHRS and CDR2 is YFSETQ in the germline V gene. CDR3 length: 16 residues.

Of note for this clone: In the same sample, other DNA sequences code for this CDR3. V and J are TRBV20-1 and TRBJ2-5, with a possible D match to TRBD2 (7 bases). CDR1 DFQATT and CDR2 SNEGSKA come from the germline V gene (reference sequence). V gave up 6 bases and J gave up 4 bases, with 9 bases separating them. The CDR3 extends over 11 amino acids. This chain's CDR3 is CSAGGAETQYF. CDR3 DNA sequence: TGCAGTGCAGGGGGGGCAGAGACCCAGTACTTC.

The gene calls are TRBV7-2 and TRBJ2-7; maybe TRBD1 (5 bases). This CDR3 spans 14 amino acids. V was pared by 7 bases and J by 5 bases, with 18 bases between. Germline lookup yields CDR1 SGHTA and CDR2 FQGNSA. The CDR3 DNA is TGTGCCAGCACCCTTGACAGACCGAACCACGAGCAGTACTTC. It codes for CASTLDRPNHEQYF.

The chain has TRBV5-1 and TRBJ1-2; tentative D call: TRBD1 (5 bases). CDR1 SGHRS and CDR2 YFSETQ come from the germline V gene. This CDR3 has 13 residues. The V gene lost 0 bases and the J gene lost 8 bases, with 11 bases spanning the gap. The CDR3 nucleotides read TGCGCCAGCAGCTTGGGCAGGGTAGAGGGCTACACCTTC. This encodes CASSLGRVEGYTF.

J is TRBJ1-5 and V is TRBV19; TRBD1 is a possible D gene (6 bases). The CDR3 is 14 residues long. Germline V gene data show CDR1 as LNHDA and CDR2 as SQIVND (reference sequence). Deletions cut 4 bases from V and 9 bases from J, with 16 bases between. CDR3 loop: CASSNHPPRGPQHF. The CDR3 nucleotides read TGTGCCAGTAGTAACCATCCGCCCAGGGGGCCCCAGCATTTT.

The chain joins TRBV2 to TRBJ2-7; 7 bases are shared with TRBD1. Germline lookup yields CDR1 SNHLY and CDR2 FYNNEI. V lost 10 bases to trimming and J lost 4 bases; unmatched junction nucleotides: 10. This CDR3 is built from 13 residues. CDR3: CATLQGVAYEQYF. CDR3 nucleotides: TGTGCCACCCTGCAGGGGGTAGCGTACGAGCAGTACTTC.

The chain employs TRBV6-7 and TRBJ1-1; TRBD1 is a possible D gene (6 bases). Being an ORF, TRBV6-7 has a function that is uncertain. The ends were cut back, 11 bases at V and 11 bases at J, with 27 bases in the middle. The CDR3 is 14 amino acids. The CDR3 nucleotides are TGTGCCGGCCCTGTACCAGGGGCAGGGGTAATGGCTTTCTTT. Amino acid sequence: CAGPVPGAGVMAFF.

The chain couples TRBV27 to TRBJ2-2, with D perhaps matching TRBD2 (5 bases). Germline lookup yields CDR1 MNHEY and CDR2 SMNVEV (reference sequence). Trimming shortened V by 4 bases and J by 3 bases, and 9 bases separated the two germline ends. This CDR3 has 14 amino acids. The CDR3 reads CASSYRRDTGELFF. The CDR3 bases are TGTGCCAGCAGTTACCGGCGGGACACCGGGGAGCTGTTTTTT.

This clone occurred a few times. The chain joins TRBV9 to TRBJ2-3; D unclear. Trimming stripped 4 bases from V and 5 bases from J, with 20 bases between. The CDR3 consists of 16 residues. Per germline, CDR1 SGDLS and CDR2 YYNGEE. CDR3: CASSPKQTGGGDTQYF. CDR3 DNA: TGTGCCAGCAGCCCAAAACAGACGGGCGGTGGAGATACGCAGTATTTT.